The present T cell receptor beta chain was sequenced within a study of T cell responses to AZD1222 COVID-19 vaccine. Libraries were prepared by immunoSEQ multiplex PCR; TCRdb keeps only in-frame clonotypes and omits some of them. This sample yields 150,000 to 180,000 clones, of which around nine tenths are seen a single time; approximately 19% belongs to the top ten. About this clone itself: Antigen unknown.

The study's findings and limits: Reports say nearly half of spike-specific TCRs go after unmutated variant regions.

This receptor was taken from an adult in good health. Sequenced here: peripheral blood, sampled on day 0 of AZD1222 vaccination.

CDR3 loop: CASRPTQGLGNYGYTF. The CDR3 DNA follows: TGTGCCAGCAGACCTACACAGGGACTCGGAAACTATGGCTACACCTTC. J is TRBJ1-2 and V is TRBV27; D perhaps matches TRBD1 (6 bases). The germline V and J ends were trimmed by 6 bases and 2 bases, with 19 bases remaining between them. The CDR3 is 16 residues long. The germline V gene encodes CDR1 MNHEY and CDR2 SMNVEV (reference sequence).